These 5 T cell receptor beta chains were all obtained from the same sample, sequenced in a study of blood T cells in healthy people across ages. It was with a sample-barcoded 5' primer and a J-beta primer mix that a second PCR of roughly 7 to 12 cycles was run. TCRdb analysed the 5' RACE reads with MiXCR anew, one entry per CDR3 protein. The profile shows roughly 1.5 million distinct CDR3 sequences, 40% to 45% of them singletons. Source material: blood. These receptors all come from a young woman in good health.

The rearrangement links TRBV9 to TRBJ1-2; no definite D call. Trimming took off 3 bases at V and 0 bases at J, with 9 bases between the two ends. The CDR3 has 14 residues. Germline values: CDR1 SGDLS, CDR2 YYNGEE. The DNA for the CDR3 is TGTGCCAGCAGCGGAAGCCTAGCTAACTATGGCTACACCTTC. Protein product: CASSGSLANYGYTF.

This clonotype appeared a single time. The CDR3 region has the DNA TGTGCCAGCAGTGTTTCAGGGGCGAACACTGAAGCTTTCTTT. Amino acid sequence: CASSVSGANTEAFF. The rearrangement joins TRBV2 to TRBJ1-1; a possible D gene is TRBD1 (6 bases). The CDR3 runs to 14 residues. CDR1 SNHLY and CDR2 FYNNEI come from the germline V gene. With 4 bases removed from V and 1 base from J, the gap between germline ends came to 10 bases.

The chain carries TRBV3-1 and TRBJ2-5, with 11 bases lining up with TRBD2. The germline CDR1 and CDR2 sequences are LGHDT and YNNKEL (reference sequence). V was clipped by 4 bases and J by 5 bases; unmatched bases: 12. The CDR3 has 17 residues. CDR3 sequence: CASSRGIAGGPWETQYF. The DNA for the CDR3 is TGTGCCAGCAGCCGGGGGATAGCGGGGGGGCCTTGGGAGACCCAGTACTTC.

In this sample, this clonotype turned up a few times. The junction and the germline gene differ at one end; a read error may be behind it. The CDR3 loop reads CASSSRVSDIQYF. The CDR3 DNA sequence: TGTGCTAGCAGCTCAAGGGTCTCGGACATTCAGTACTTC. The chain recombines TRBV7-7 with TRBJ2-4; D is unclear. Germline V gene data show CDR1 as SSHAT and CDR2 as FNYEAQ (reference sequence). The length of the CDR3 is 13 residues.

This clonotype has only one observation. The V gene is TRBV19, the J gene TRBJ1-5, with no clear D. Trimming stripped 4 bases from V and 8 bases from J, with 12 bases between. This CDR3 is built from 13 residues. CDR1 is LNHDA and CDR2 is SQIVND in the germline V gene (reference sequence). The CDR3 loop is CASSTVPKEPQHF. Written as DNA, the CDR3 is TGTGCCAGTAGTACCGTCCCTAAGGAGCCCCAGCATTTT.